This passage covers 32 T cell receptor beta chains from one sample sequenced in a study of blood T cell repertoires in COVID-19. TCRdb's table, derived via immunoSEQ multiplex PCR, lists solely in-frame clones and lacks some. The sample consists of roughly 160,000 clones, more than 75% of them appearing once. The material sequenced was PBMCs or T cells enriched from blood (not recorded which). The origin of the receptors is a woman in her fifties or sixties who had recovered from COVID-19.

The genes are TRBV6-2 or TRBV6-3 and TRBJ1-2; 9 bases align to TRBD1. The J segment lost 5 bases and the V segment lost 6 bases, leaving 7 bases of the junction unmatched. The V gene's germline CDR1 is MNHEY and CDR2 SVGEGT. This CDR3 has 14 residues. CDR3 nucleotides: TGTGCCAGCAGCCAGGGACAGGGCAAATATGGCTACACCTTC. Translation gives CASSQGQGKYGYTF.

The J gene is TRBJ2-3, the V gene TRBV4-1; a possible D gene is TRBD1 (5 bases). This CDR3 region has 17 residues. V lost 0 bases, J lost 0 bases, and 13 bases lay in between. Germline V gene lookup returns CDR1 MGHRA and CDR2 YSYEKL. The CDR3, as DNA: TGCGCCAGCAGCCAAGATAAAGGGGTGCGAAGCACAGATACGCAGTATTTT. Translating it yields CASSQDKGVRSTDTQYF.

The V gene is TRBV7-6, the J gene TRBJ2-1; 7 bases map to TRBD1. The CDR3 has 15 residues. Germline trimming cut 4 bases from V and 11 bases from J; bases unmatched to any gene: 14. The germline gives CDR1 SGHVS, CDR2 FNYEAQ. The CDR3 DNA follows: TGTGCCAGCAGCTCCTCTGAAGACAGGGCCACCCAGCAGTTCTTC. Its protein is CASSSSEDRATQQFF. The complete variable domain, with remaining parts taken from reference TRBV7-6 and TRBJ2-1, reads GAGVSQSPRYKVTKRGQDVALRCDPISGHVSLYWYRQALGQGPEFLTYFNYEAQQDKSGLPNDRFSAERPEGSISTLTIQRTEQRDSAMYRCASSSSEDRATQQFFGPGTRLTVL.

This chain joins TRBV18 and TRBJ2-3, with 12 bases lining up with TRBD2. CDR1 and CDR2 (germline): KGHSH, LQKENI. The CDR3 is 16 amino acids. J was trimmed by 4 bases and V by 2 bases; bases with no gene match: 4. The CDR3 DNA reads as TGTGCCAGCTCACCAAGCCTAGCGGGAGGGTCAGATACGCAGTATTTT. This translates into CASSPSLAGGSDTQYF.

This sequence joins TRBV18 and TRBJ2-7, with a possible D match to TRBD1 (6 bases). This CDR3 contains 16 residues. Trimming stripped 6 bases from V and 3 bases from J, with 21 bases between. Germline values: CDR1 KGHSH, CDR2 LQKENI. The CDR3 DNA reads as TGTGCCAGCTCCCCAGGACAGTTCCTACCCCGCTACGAGCAGTACTTC. Encoded protein: CASSPGQFLPRYEQYF. The entire variable domain, with the rest obtained from reference TRBV18 and TRBJ2-7, is as follows: NAGVMQNPRHLVRRRGQEARLRCSPMKGHSHVYWYRQLPEEGLKFMVYLQKENIIDESGMPKERFSAEFPKEGPSILRIQQVVRGDSAAYFCASSPGQFLPRYEQYFGPGTRLTVT.

This clone was observed a few times. The V call is TRBV15, the J call TRBJ1-4, with 8 bases aligning to TRBD1. With V trimmed by 2 bases and J by 8 bases, 4 bases remained unmatched. There are 14 residues in the CDR3. Germline-derived CDR1 and CDR2 are LNHNV and YYDKDF (reference sequence). The CDR3 region has the DNA TGTGCCACCAGCAGAACCGGGACAGGAGAAAAACTGTTTTTT. Encoded protein: CATSRTGTGEKLFF.

CDR3 DNA: TGCGCCAGCAGCCAAGTTACAGTACTCTCTGGAAACACCATATATTTT. Translating it yields CASSQVTVLSGNTIYF. This chain links TRBV4-1 with TRBJ1-3; D is ambiguous. CDR3 length: 16 amino acids. The germline CDR1 and CDR2 sequences are MGHRA and YSYEKL. Trimming left V 1 base short and J 0 bases short, with 10 bases between.

This clone came up a few times. The chain carries TRBV7-3 and TRBJ1-1, with D unresolved. V dropped 2 bases and J dropped 3 bases, with 7 bases sitting between them. CDR3 length equals 13 residues. The germline CDR1 and CDR2 sequences are SGHTA and FQGTGA. The CDR3 spells CASSLWRDTEAFF. For the CDR3, the DNA is TGTGCCAGCAGCTTATGGAGAGACACTGAAGCTTTCTTT.

This clone was detected only a few times. The gene calls are TRBV4-2 and TRBJ2-2, with 12 bases that match TRBD2. With 4 bases clipped from V and 0 bases from J, the junction kept 9 bases outside the gene matches. The CDR3 sequence is 19 residues long. Germline V gene data show CDR1 as LGHNA and CDR2 as YNFKEQ. The CDR3 bases are TGTGCCAGCAGCCTCCGACTAGCGGGAGTGAGTGCGAACACCGGGGAGCTGTTTTTT. It codes for CASSLRLAGVSANTGELFF.

The V call is TRBV6-5, the J call TRBJ2-1, with 13 bases lining up with TRBD2. Germline assignment: CDR1 MNHEY and CDR2 SVGAGI. The CDR3 is made up of 14 amino acids. Trimming took 6 bases from V and 9 from J; bases not matched to a gene: 5. Here the CDR3 reads CASSKLAGGLEQFF. CDR3 in DNA: TGTGCCAGCAGCAAACTAGCGGGAGGGCTTGAGCAGTTCTTC.

The chain is built from TRBV19 and TRBJ1-2; tentative D call: TRBD1 (5 bases). The CDR3 has 14 amino acids. CDR1 and CDR2 from the germline V gene are LNHDA and SQIVND (reference sequence). Deletions cut 5 bases from V and 5 bases from J, with 15 bases between. The CDR3: CASSQIQGYYGYTF. Written as DNA, the CDR3 is TGTGCCAGTAGTCAAATCCAGGGTTATTATGGCTACACCTTC.

The chain is built from TRBV3-1 (or the pseudogene TRBV3-2) and TRBJ2-3; 9 nucleotides match TRBD1. This CDR3 contains 16 residues. The germline V gene encodes CDR1 LGHDT and CDR2 YNNKEL (reference sequence). V lost 4 bases to trimming and J lost 1 base; unmatched junction nucleotides: 6. The CDR3 coding sequence is TGTGCCAGCAGCCCCTGGGACAGGGACCGCACAGATACGCAGTATTTT. This gives the protein CASSPWDRDRTDTQYF.

This rearrangement joins TRBV3-1 (or the pseudogene TRBV3-2) to TRBJ1-2; 7 bases are a match to TRBD1. V dropped 4 bases and J dropped 4; count of bases not matched to a gene: 12. This CDR3 has 16 amino acids. CDR1 is LGHDT and CDR2 is YNNKEL in the germline V gene (reference sequence). This CDR3 reads CASSRVGQEKIYGYTF. The CDR3 DNA follows: TGTGCCAGCAGCCGAGTTGGACAGGAAAAAATCTATGGCTACACCTTC.

The chain uses TRBV7-2 and TRBJ1-2, with D perhaps TRBD1 (5 bases). The germline V and J ends were trimmed by 1 base and 0 bases, with 6 bases remaining between them. There are 14 residues in the CDR3. Germline CDR1 and CDR2: SGHTA and FQGNSA. The CDR3 is CASSLGGTNYGYTF. The CDR3 DNA sequence: TGTGCCAGCAGCTTAGGGGGCACTAACTATGGCTACACCTTC.

J is TRBJ2-1 and V is TRBV11-2; 10 nucleotides agree with TRBD2. This CDR3 comprises 15 residues. The J segment lost 4 bases and the V segment lost 1 base, leaving 1 base of the junction unmatched. Germline V gives CDR1 SGHAT, CDR2 FQNNGV. As DNA, the CDR3 is TGTGCCAGCAGCTTAGTACTAGCGGGATACAATGAGCAGTTCTTC. It encodes CASSLVLAGYNEQFF.

The table lists this clone with a few counts. V is TRBV27 and J is TRBJ1-1, with a weak D call TRBD1 (6 bases). CDR1 is MNHEY, CDR2 SMNVEV, per germline (reference sequence). The CDR3 extends over 15 amino acids. Deletions cut 5 bases from V and 7 bases from J, with 20 bases between. CDR3 sequence (DNA): TGTGCCAGCAGTGGCGGACAGCTGGGGGATATTGAAGCTTTCTTT. Protein product: CASSGGQLGDIEAFF.

The chain employs TRBV25-1 and TRBJ1-6, with 11 bases aligning to TRBD1. The V gene's germline CDR1 is MGHDK and CDR2 SYGVNS. The CDR3 has 17 residues. The junction had 9 bases not matched to a gene; V was cut back by 8 bases and J by 3 bases. The CDR3 protein is CASAVGQGAHYNSPLHF. The CDR3 DNA is TGTGCCAGCGCCGTTGGACAGGGGGCACACTATAATTCACCCCTCCACTTT. The variable domain in full, completed from reference TRBV25-1 and TRBJ1-6, reads EADIYQTPRYLVIGTGKKITLECSQTMGHDKMYWYQQDPGMELHLIHYSYGVNSTEKGDLSSESTVSRIRTEHFPLTLESARPSHTSQYLCASAVGQGAHYNSPLHFGNGTRLTVT.

This chain joins TRBV11-3 and TRBJ2-7; 7 positions agree with TRBD1. V shed 6 bases, J shed 2 bases, and the junction held 7 bases outside the gene matches. The length of the CDR3 is 14 residues. Germline loops: CDR1 SGHNT, CDR2 YENEEA. Written as DNA, the CDR3 is TGTGCCAGCAGGAAACAGGGGAATACCTACGAGCAGTACTTC. Its protein is CASRKQGNTYEQYF. The full variable domain, with the rest looked up from reference TRBV11-3 and TRBJ2-7, is EAGVVQSPRYKIIEKKQPVAFWCNPISGHNTLYWYLQNLGQGPELLIRYENEEAVDDSQLPKDRFSAERLKGVDSTLKIQPAELGDSAVYLCASRKQGNTYEQYFGPGTRLTVT.

The chain has TRBV5-5 and TRBJ1-1; TRBD1 matches at 7 bases. Unmatched junction bases numbered 11, after V lost 0 bases and J lost 12 bases. Germline CDR1 is SGHKS and CDR2 is YYEKEE (reference sequence). The CDR3 is 14 amino acids. Here the CDR3 reads CASSLGGQVGLTFF. Here the CDR3 DNA reads TGTGCCAGCAGCTTGGGAGGACAGGTTGGTCTTACTTTCTTT.

The chain carries TRBV14 and TRBJ2-3, with a possible D match to TRBD1 (5 bases). The CDR3 is made up of 13 amino acids. V lost 2 bases and J lost 5, with 8 bases in between. Germline CDR1 reads SGHDN; CDR2 reads FVKESK. This CDR3 reads CASSQNQGDTQYF. The CDR3 DNA follows: TGTGCCAGCAGCCAAAACCAGGGAGATACGCAGTATTTT.

The chain recombines TRBV7-9 with TRBJ2-2, with TRBD1 as a possible D gene (5 bases). This CDR3 comprises 14 residues. Germline values: CDR1 SEHNR, CDR2 FQNEAQ (reference sequence). V lost 4 bases to trimming and J lost 1 base, with 7 bases between them. The CDR3 region has the DNA TGTGCCAGCAGCTCCACAGGGAACACCGGGGAGCTGTTTTTT. Its protein is CASSSTGNTGELFF.

This clone was found a few times. This chain connects TRBV28 to TRBJ1-2; the D is unclear. V dropped 2 bases and J dropped 8 bases, with 12 bases sitting between them. Germline-derived CDR1 and CDR2 are MDHEN and SYDVKM. The CDR3 sequence is 13 residues long. CDR3 sequence reads: CASSLRTTEGYTF. The CDR3, as DNA: TGTGCCAGCAGTTTAAGAACTACTGAGGGCTACACCTTC.

This clone appeared once. The chain couples TRBV2 to TRBJ2-3, with D possibly matching TRBD1 (6 bases). CDR3 length equals 15 residues. The V gene's germline CDR1 is SNHLY and CDR2 FYNNEI. V was shortened by 8 bases and J by 0 bases, with 15 bases between the two germline ends. CDR3 protein: CASRDQGLSTDTQYF. The CDR3, as DNA: TGTGCCAGCCGGGATCAGGGGCTAAGCACAGATACGCAGTATTTT.

The chain uses TRBV10-2 and TRBJ1-4; TRBD1 is a possible D gene (5 bases). The CDR3 runs 15 residues. Germline-derived CDR1 and CDR2 are WSHSY and SAAADI. Deletions cut 3 bases from V and 5 bases from J, with 13 bases between. DNA of the CDR3: TGCGCCAGCAGTGATGGGGGGACGGCCAATGAAAAACTGTTTTTT. This sequence encodes CASSDGGTANEKLFF.

This sequence joins TRBV5-4 and TRBJ2-7; D may be TRBD1 (8 bases). Germline CDR1 and CDR2: SGHNT and YYREEE (reference sequence). V lost 3 bases to trimming and J lost 3 bases, with 16 bases between them. The CDR3 runs 15 residues. The CDR3 reads CASSSNRGGHYEQYF. CDR3 DNA sequence: TGTGCCAGCAGCTCTAACAGGGGGGGTCACTACGAGCAGTACTTC.

The rearrangement uses TRBV28 and TRBJ1-1, with D possibly being TRBD1 (5 bases). The CDR3 has 15 amino acids. V dropped 6 bases and J dropped 1 base, with 15 bases sitting between them. Germline loops: CDR1 MDHEN, CDR2 SYDVKM. This chain's CDR3 is CASRTQGPGNTEAFF. The DNA of the CDR3 is TGTGCCAGCAGAACTCAGGGTCCTGGGAACACTGAAGCTTTCTTT.

The chain combines TRBV3-1 (or the pseudogene TRBV3-2) with TRBJ2-7; D unclear. The V gene lost 3 bases and the J gene lost 4 bases, with 7 bases spanning the gap. This CDR3 comprises 12 residues. The V gene's germline CDR1 is LGHDT and CDR2 YNNKEL (reference sequence). CDR3 coding DNA: TGTGCCAGCAGCCACCGGTGGTACGAGCAGTACTTC. Residues: CASSHRWYEQYF.

V gene TRBV7-2 combines with J gene TRBJ1-1, with a possible D match to TRBD1 (6 bases). This CDR3 has 12 residues. V gave up 3 bases and J gave up 5 bases, with 7 bases separating them. From germline, CDR1 is SGHTA and CDR2 FQGNSA. CDR3 protein: CASSFQGTEAFF. CDR3 DNA: TGTGCCAGCAGCTTTCAGGGGACTGAAGCTTTCTTT.

In DNA, the CDR3 is TGTGCCAGCAGCTTGGGACAGTTTTCTACCCACTCCTATAATTCACCCCTCCACTTT. It is translated as CASSLGQFSTHSYNSPLHF. The chain recombines TRBV13 with TRBJ1-6; TRBD1 aligns across 7 bases. This CDR3 spans 19 amino acids. CDR1 and CDR2 (germline): PRHDT, FYEKMQ (reference sequence). V shed 3 bases, J shed 0 bases, and the junction held 11 bases outside the gene matches.

This clone has more than one count but fewer than ten. The V call is TRBV11-3, the J call TRBJ2-3; 7 bases agree with TRBD2. This CDR3 spans 15 amino acids. Germline V lookup: CDR1 SGHNT, CDR2 YENEEA. The trim removed 4 bases at V and 4 bases at J, leaving 8 bases unmatched. This CDR3 reads CASSWEGGGADTQYF. The CDR3 bases are TGTGCCAGCAGCTGGGAGGGAGGAGGTGCAGATACGCAGTATTTT.

V gene TRBV29-1 combines with J gene TRBJ1-2, with 9 bases identical to TRBD1. Trimming at V came to 7 bases and at J to 2 bases, leaving 5 bases not matched to a gene. Germline V CDR1 and CDR2: SQVTM, ANQGSEA. This CDR3 region has 13 residues. The chain's CDR3 is CSGSGTGNYGYTF. The CDR3 DNA sequence: TGCAGCGGTTCCGGGACAGGGAACTATGGCTACACCTTC.

The CDR3 bases are TGTGCCAGCAGCTTAGTTGAGGGACAGGGTCCGCTCGGGGAGCTGTTTTTT. Protein: CASSLVEGQGPLGELFF. This chain joins TRBV11-2 and TRBJ2-2; 9 positions match TRBD1. Looked up from germline, CDR1 is SGHAT and CDR2 is FQNNGV. This CDR3 contains 17 residues. V was clipped by 1 base and J by 7 bases; unmatched bases: 10. Variable domain in full (rest from reference TRBV11-2 and TRBJ2-2): EAGVAQSPRYKIIEKRQSVAFWCNPISGHATLYWYQQILGQGPKLLIQFQNNGVVDDSQLPKDRFSAERLKGVDSTLKIQPAKLEDSAVYLCASSLVEGQGPLGELFFGEGSRLTVL.